This entry lists 27 T cell receptor beta chains sequenced from one sample in a study of shared clonotypes between healthy human individuals. Only CD45RO-negative cells positively selected for CCR7 counted as naive CD8 cells, so terminally differentiated effector memory CD45RA+ cells were excluded. Profiling relied on immunoSEQ multiplex PCR, and the TCRdb table lists in-frame clones only, not all of them. The sample includes about 2.2 million clones, 85% to 95% of them seen just once. The sample comprised naive CD8+ T cells from PBMCs. These TCRs come from a man in his late teens or twenties in good health. Some clones in this sample may be carry-over from other donors' samples.

The chain links TRBV19 to TRBJ2-5; D may correspond to TRBD1 or TRBD2 (5 bases each). Trimming left V 3 bases short and J 5 bases short, with 19 bases between. This CDR3 is 16 amino acids long. Germline CDR1 and CDR2: LNHDA and SQIVND (reference sequence). The CDR3 reads CASSMKRGPALETQYF. The DNA of the CDR3 is TGTGCCAGTAGTATGAAGAGGGGACCGGCTTTGGAGACCCAGTACTTC. The full variable domain, with the rest looked up from reference TRBV19 and TRBJ2-5, is DGGITQSPKYLFRKEGQNVTLSCEQNLNHDAMYWYRQDPGQGLRLIYYSQIVNDFQKGDIAEGYSVSREKKESFPLTVTSAQKNPTAFYLCASSMKRGPALETQYFGPGTRLLVL.

The gene calls are TRBV7-6 and TRBJ2-3; maybe TRBD2 (5 bases). The CDR3 covers 16 residues. From germline, CDR1 is SGHVS and CDR2 FNYEAQ. Between the trimmed V and J ends, which lost 1 base and 2 bases, there was a span of 13 bases. The CDR3 bases are TGTGCCAGCAGCTTAGGTCCCGGGGTGGACACAGATACGCAGTATTTT. This codes for CASSLGPGVDTDTQYF.

The chain is built from TRBV10-3 and TRBJ1-3, with D unresolved. The V end lost 5 bases, the J end lost 8 bases, and 16 bases lay between the germline ends. The CDR3 has 14 amino acids. The germline V gene has CDR1 ENHRY and CDR2 SYGVKD. CDR3 sequence (DNA): TGTGCCATCAGTAACTGGACCTCAAGGGACACCATATATTTT. Protein product: CAISNWTSRDTIYF.

This chain links TRBV29-1 with TRBJ1-4; 7 bases are a match to TRBD1. Unmatched junction bases numbered 6, after V lost 7 bases and J lost 4 bases. CDR1 SQVTM and CDR2 ANQGSEA come from the germline V gene. The CDR3 loop spans 13 amino acids. CDR3 nucleotide sequence: TGCAGCGGCCTGGGACAGATTAATGAAAAACTGTTTTTT. The encoded protein is CSGLGQINEKLFF.

The rearrangement uses TRBV27 and TRBJ1-2; 7 nucleotides align to TRBD1. V gave up 3 bases and J gave up 7 bases; unmatched junction bases: 8. This CDR3 comprises 14 residues. Germline lookup yields CDR1 MNHEY and CDR2 SMNVEV (reference sequence). The CDR3 loop reads CASSLGQRSFGYTF. CDR3 nucleotides: TGTGCCAGCAGTTTGGGACAGAGGTCTTTTGGCTACACCTTC.

The chain joins TRBV7-9 to TRBJ2-2; 13 positions match TRBD2. Germline trimming cut 4 bases from V and 6 bases from J; bases unmatched to any gene: 11. The CDR3 is made up of 18 amino acids. Per the germline V gene, CDR1 is SEHNR and CDR2 is FQNEAQ (reference sequence). The CDR3 DNA sequence: TGTGCCAGCAGCTCCACCTTCACTAGCGGGAGGGCCGCCGGGGAGCTGTTTTTT. Amino acids: CASSSTFTSGRAAGELFF.

The chain combines TRBV19 with TRBJ1-3, with unresolved D. The CDR3 is made up of 16 amino acids. Deletions cut 4 bases from V and 0 bases from J, with 13 bases between. Per germline, CDR1 LNHDA and CDR2 SQIVND (reference sequence). CDR3 residues: CASSTWSSGSGNTIYF. DNA for the CDR3: TGTGCCAGTAGTACCTGGTCCTCCGGCTCTGGAAACACCATATATTTT.

V gene TRBV4-1 combines with J gene TRBJ2-7, with 10 bases identical to TRBD2. Germline loops: CDR1 MGHRA, CDR2 YSYEKL. The CDR3 is made up of 16 amino acids. The V segment lost 4 bases and the J segment 2 bases; nucleotides outside the gene matches: 8. The CDR3 DNA sequence: TGCGCCAGCAGCCTACTCCCTAGCGGGGGCGCCTACGAGCAGTACTTC. Translation: CASSLLPSGGAYEQYF.

The genes are TRBV4-1 and TRBJ2-2; the match to TRBD2 covers 9 bases. V shed 4 bases, J shed 4 bases, and the junction held 10 bases outside the gene matches. The CDR3 consists of 17 residues. CDR1 is MGHRA, CDR2 YSYEKL, per germline. CDR3: CASSPRAGGPVTGELFF. For the CDR3, the DNA is TGCGCCAGCAGCCCCCGGGCGGGAGGGCCCGTCACCGGGGAGCTGTTTTTT.

This sequence joins TRBV6-5 and TRBJ2-7; D is possibly TRBD2 (5 bases). CDR3 size: 15 residues. Germline CDR1 MNHEY, CDR2 SVGAGI. Between the trimmed V and J ends, which lost 2 bases and 2 bases, there was a span of 13 bases. Written as DNA, the CDR3 is TGTGCCAGCAGTTACGGGCCCGCGGGCACCTACGAGCAGTACTTC. Residues: CASSYGPAGTYEQYF.

The rearrangement links TRBV9 to TRBJ2-3, with a weak D call TRBD2 (5 bases). Per the germline V gene, CDR1 is SGDLS and CDR2 is YYNGEE. CDR3 length: 17 residues. Trimming took 4 bases from V and 2 from J, leaving 20 bases between them. DNA of the CDR3: TGTGCCAGCAGCCTGAATACGAGGACGGGATCCACAGATACGCAGTATTTT. As protein: CASSLNTRTGSTDTQYF.

The chain is built from TRBV28 and TRBJ1-2; 8 bases line up with TRBD1. J was trimmed by 0 bases and V by 1 base; bases with no gene match: 1. CDR1 MDHEN and CDR2 SYDVKM come from the germline V gene. This CDR3 has 15 amino acids. The DNA of the CDR3 is TGTGCCAGCAGTTTATACAGGGGGACTAACTATGGCTACACCTTC. Protein: CASSLYRGTNYGYTF.

In its sample, this clone was seen once. The gene calls are TRBV5-5 and TRBJ1-1; D not certain. Trimming removed 6 bases from V and 5 bases from J, with 20 bases in between. The germline V gene has CDR1 SGHKS and CDR2 YYEKEE (reference sequence). CDR3 length: 15 amino acids. The CDR3 reads CASTLFVGGRTEAFF. As DNA, the CDR3 is TGTGCCAGCACACTTTTTGTTGGTGGGAGGACTGAAGCTTTCTTT.

This rearrangement joins TRBV29-1 to TRBJ1-1, with D uncertain. Germline CDR1 reads SQVTM; CDR2 reads ANQGSEA. The V end lost 1 base, the J end lost 5 bases, and 17 bases lay between the germline ends. The length of the CDR3 is 15 residues. CDR3 sequence reads: CSVEVRISLGTEAFF. The CDR3 nucleotides read TGCAGCGTTGAAGTTAGGATCTCCCTGGGGACTGAAGCTTTCTTT.

Concerning this clone: This may arise from a read error, as a much more abundant clone is one base away. Other DNA sequences in this sample translate to the same CDR3. The CDR3, as DNA: TGTGCCAGCAGCGAAACAGGGACCGGGGAGCTGTTTTTT. It encodes CASSETGTGELFF. V and J are TRBV9 and TRBJ2-2, with D perhaps TRBD1 (6 bases). The CDR3 has 13 residues. Per germline, CDR1 SGDLS and CDR2 YYNGEE. Trimming took off 3 bases at V and 5 bases at J, with 8 bases between the two ends.

J is TRBJ1-2 and V is TRBV25-1, with 8 bases identical to TRBD1. The ends lost 3 bases at V and 5 bases at J; junction bases unmatched: 11. Germline values: CDR1 MGHDK, CDR2 SYGVNS. The CDR3 sequence is 16 residues long. The CDR3 sequence: CASSDPHQGAWYGYTF. The CDR3 DNA follows: TGTGCCAGCAGTGATCCCCACCAGGGGGCTTGGTATGGCTACACCTTC.

The chain links TRBV2 to TRBJ2-7; either TRBD1 or TRBD2 may supply D (7 bases each). Germline V gene data show CDR1 as SNHLY and CDR2 as FYNNEI. This CDR3 contains 14 residues. The ends were cut back, 10 bases at V and 2 bases at J, with 18 bases in the middle. CDR3 sequence: CATQGTTGAYEQYF. CDR3 sequence (DNA): TGTGCCACCCAGGGGACTACAGGGGCCTACGAGCAGTACTTC.

The CDR3 DNA is TGTGCCAGCAGGGAGAGGGGGTCGGAGACCCAGTACTTC. This codes for CASRERGSETQYF. The chain carries TRBV5-5 and TRBJ2-5, with a weak D call TRBD1 (6 bases). CDR1 SGHKS and CDR2 YYEKEE come from the germline V gene (reference sequence). With 5 bases removed from V and 5 bases from J, the gap between germline ends came to 13 bases. The length of the CDR3 is 13 residues.

The chain carries TRBV6-6 and TRBJ1-2; tentative D call: TRBD1 (5 bases). This CDR3 region has 15 residues. Germline CDR1 is MNHNY and CDR2 is SVGAGI (reference sequence). Deletions cut 0 bases from V and 8 bases from J, with 16 bases between. Here the CDR3 reads CASSYSISQDVGYTF. CDR3 bases: TGTGCCAGCAGTTACTCGATTTCACAGGACGTCGGCTACACCTTC.

The chain is built from TRBV10-3 and TRBJ1-5; tentatively, D is TRBD1 (5 bases). V was pared by 2 bases and J by 6 bases, with 11 bases between. CDR3 length: 14 amino acids. Germline CDR1 reads ENHRY; CDR2 reads SYGVKD. The CDR3 loop is CAISEAQGLQPQHF. Written as DNA, the CDR3 is TGTGCCATCAGTGAGGCCCAGGGTCTTCAGCCCCAGCATTTT.

The chain links TRBV11-2 to TRBJ2-7, with 9 bases matching TRBD1. Germline CDR1 is SGHAT and CDR2 is FQNNGV. CDR3 length equals 16 residues. The J segment lost 3 bases and the V segment lost 5 bases, leaving 11 bases of the junction unmatched. CDR3 residues: CASSQHTGTGHYEQYF. Written as DNA, the CDR3 is TGTGCCAGCAGCCAGCACACCGGGACAGGGCACTACGAGCAGTACTTC.

The genes are TRBV27 and TRBJ2-1; D is unclear. Germline lookup yields CDR1 MNHEY and CDR2 SMNVEV (reference sequence). V shed 7 bases and J shed 6 bases, with 10 bases lying between them. This CDR3 contains 12 residues. DNA for the CDR3: TGTGCCAGCACCGGAAGGACCAATGAGCAGTTCTTC. Translation gives CASTGRTNEQFF.

The rearrangement joins TRBV27 to TRBJ1-5; the D gene is possibly TRBD1 (6 bases). V lost 6 bases and J 9 bases, leaving 15 bases between the germline ends. Germline V gene data show CDR1 as MNHEY and CDR2 as SMNVEV (reference sequence). The length of the CDR3 is 13 residues. CDR3: CASRGRGAGPQHF. The CDR3 DNA is TGTGCCAGCAGGGGGAGGGGGGCAGGGCCCCAGCATTTT.

This sequence joins TRBV6-5 and TRBJ2-3; D is unresolved. Germline V gives CDR1 MNHEY, CDR2 SVGAGI. CDR3 length: 15 amino acids. With 0 bases removed from V and 1 base from J, the gap between germline ends came to 8 bases. CDR3 in amino acids: CASSYSKGRTDTQYF. The CDR3 DNA reads TGTGCCAGCAGTTACTCAAAAGGCCGCACAGATACGCAGTATTTT.

In DNA form, the CDR3 reads TGTGCCAGCAGCGGGAAGCAAGAGACCCAGTACTTC. Its protein is CASSGKQETQYF. The chain recombines TRBV9 with TRBJ2-5; D remains ambiguous. The CDR3 is 12 residues long. The germline V gene has CDR1 SGDLS and CDR2 YYNGEE. V lost 3 bases to trimming and J lost 2 bases, with 5 bases between them.

This clone was picked up a small number of times. The rearrangement uses TRBV19 and TRBJ1-5; D gene ambiguous. V was pared by 4 bases and J by 1 base, with 17 bases between. Germline-derived CDR1 and CDR2 are LNHDA and SQIVND (reference sequence). The CDR3 consists of 17 residues. The CDR3 loop reads CASSTLTFPLSNQPQHF. In DNA form, the CDR3 reads TGTGCCAGTAGTACCCTGACGTTTCCCCTCAGCAATCAGCCCCAGCATTTT.

Comment on this clone: Other DNA sequences in the sample encode the same CDR3. The chain couples TRBV27 to TRBJ2-7; no clear D. V was shortened by 2 bases and J by 0 bases, with 8 bases between the two germline ends. Germline CDR1 and CDR2: MNHEY and SMNVEV (reference sequence). The CDR3 consists of 14 residues. The CDR3 reads CASSLLASSYEQYF. The CDR3 coding sequence is TGTGCCAGCAGTTTACTGGCCAGCTCCTACGAGCAGTACTTC.